This is a list of T cell receptor beta chains from one sample in a study of regulatory T cells. Only in-frame clones appear in the TCRdb table, and some are missing; sequencing was by immunoSEQ multiplex PCR. The data contain around 29,000 clones, 93% of them singletons. The sequenced sample consisted of conventional CD4+ T cells sorted from blood. The receptor set was obtained from a child aged 2 to 9 with CD3G deficiency. The CDR3 runs from the conserved cysteine through the conserved F or W.

CDR3 protein: CATQAGPTGELFF; V gene: TRBV6-1; J gene: TRBJ2-2
CDR3 protein: CASSEAVKLSGANVLTF; V gene: TRBV6-1; J gene: TRBJ2-6
CDR3 protein: CASRGTAYEQYF; V gene: TRBV6-1; J gene: TRBJ2-7
CDR3 protein: CASSPPSRDTQYF; V gene: TRBV18; J gene: TRBJ2-3
CDR3 protein: CASSLEGRGKETQYF; V gene: TRBV5-1; J gene: TRBJ2-5
CDR3 protein: CASSLSRGARTGELFF; V gene: TRBV7-9; J gene: TRBJ2-2
CDR3 protein: CASSSLTSSGANVLTF; V gene: TRBV28; J gene: TRBJ2-6
CDR3 protein: CATSRERGGRTPQYF; V gene: TRBV15; J gene: TRBJ2-5
CDR3 protein: CASRVGTLKNQPQHF; V gene: TRBV28; J gene: TRBJ1-5
CDR3 protein: CASSPPDWDRTQYF; V gene: TRBV28; J gene: TRBJ2-3
CDR3 protein: CASSLVGASTDTQYF; V gene: TRBV7-2; J gene: TRBJ2-3
CDR3 protein: CAISGGGHEQYF; V gene: TRBV10-3; J gene: TRBJ2-7
CDR3 protein: CASAGGDTGSYEQYF; V gene: TRBV28; J gene: TRBJ2-7
CDR3 protein: CASSISWTPNNEQFF; V gene: TRBV19; J gene: TRBJ2-1
CDR3 protein: CASSLWGGSYNEQFF; V gene: TRBV7-2; J gene: TRBJ2-1
CDR3 protein: CASSDHSNTGELFF; V gene: TRBV28; J gene: TRBJ2-2
CDR3 protein: CASSLGRTQETQYF; V gene: TRBV5-1; J gene: TRBJ2-5
CDR3 protein: CASSLALSTNEKLFF; V gene: TRBV7-9; J gene: TRBJ1-4
CDR3 protein: CASSFTNSYEQYF; V gene: TRBV28; J gene: TRBJ2-7
CDR3 protein: CASSKSNGRARGQFF; V gene: TRBV21-1; J gene: TRBJ2-1
CDR3 protein: CASSFSGGRLDTQYF; V gene: TRBV5-5; J gene: TRBJ2-3
CDR3 protein: CASSLAQRGTEAFF; V gene: TRBV5-1; J gene: TRBJ1-1
CDR3 protein: CASSSRISADTQYF; V gene: TRBV28; J gene: TRBJ2-3
CDR3 protein: CASSGPNSYEQYF; V gene: TRBV28; J gene: TRBJ2-7
CDR3 protein: CASSLEHEQFF; V gene: TRBV28; J gene: TRBJ2-1
CDR3 protein: CASSSSGTGGSEQYF; V gene: TRBV28; J gene: TRBJ2-7